One and the same sample provided the 13 T cell receptor beta chains below, sequenced in a study of T cell responses to AZD1222 COVID-19 vaccine (dated by TCRdb to the early 2020s). Library preparation employed the immunoSEQ multiplex PCR assay. TCRdb mirrors the immuneACCESS table, restricted to in-frame sequences. Some clones are absent from its copies; in checked studies, under half trace to an unresolved V gene, and the reason for the others is unknown. This sample comprises approximately 60,000 clones, around 86% of them detected only once. Over 15% of the sample rests with the top ten. Reading the label with the study, this specimen's time point is: baseline before first vaccination. Sequenced here: peripheral blood, sampled on day 0 of AZD1222 vaccination. Receptors were obtained from an adult in good health.

This clone was observed many times. This rearrangement joins TRBV7-9 to TRBJ2-1, with 7 bases lining up with TRBD2. Germline-derived CDR1 and CDR2 are SEHNR and FQNEAQ (reference sequence). V gave up 9 bases and J gave up 5 bases; unmatched junction bases: 7. This CDR3 is 13 amino acids long. The CDR3 reads CASSSGNNNEQFF. The CDR3 bases are TGTGCCAGTTCGAGCGGGAACAACAATGAGCAGTTCTTC. The full variable domain, its missing parts supplied by reference TRBV7-9 and TRBJ2-1, is DTGVSQNPRHKITKRGQNVTFRCDPISEHNRLYWYRQTLGQGPEFLTYFQNEAQLEKSRLLSDRFSAERPKGSFSTLEIQRTEQGDSAMYLCASSSGNNNEQFFGPGTRLTVL.

The V call is TRBV4-1, the J call TRBJ1-1; a weak D match, TRBD1 (5 bases). The V gene lost 4 bases and the J gene lost 1 base, with 10 bases spanning the gap. The CDR3 is 14 residues long. Germline V gene lookup returns CDR1 MGHRA and CDR2 YSYEKL. CDR3 nucleotide sequence: TGCGCCAGCAGCCCGACAGAGCCGAACACTGAAGCTTTCTTT. Its protein is CASSPTEPNTEAFF.

This CDR3 reads CASWLLDTSRHTKNEKLFF. In DNA form, the CDR3 reads TGTGCCTCCTGGCTCTTGGACACATCACGACACACTAAAAATGAAAAACTGTTTTTT. J is TRBJ1-4 and V is TRBV30; D perhaps matches TRBD1 (5 bases). Trimming removed 7 bases at V and 5 bases at J, with 32 bases between. Germline V gene data show CDR1 as GTSNPN and CDR2 as SVGIG (reference sequence). The CDR3 spans 19 residues.

The V call is TRBV18, the J call TRBJ2-7; D gene unclear. V shed 5 bases and J shed 3 bases, with 8 bases lying between them. The CDR3 is 12 amino acids. Germline V gives CDR1 KGHSH, CDR2 LQKENI. The CDR3 nucleotides are TGTGCCAGCTCAAACGAAGTCTACGAGCAGTACTTC. As protein: CASSNEVYEQYF.

The gene calls are TRBV7-2 and TRBJ2-1; tentative D call: TRBD2 (5 bases). CDR1 SGHTA and CDR2 FQGNSA come from the germline V gene. The CDR3 runs 15 residues. V lost 0 bases to trimming and J lost 4 bases, with 10 bases between them. CDR3 sequence reads: CASSLAEEWYNEQFF. CDR3 coding DNA: TGTGCCAGCAGCTTAGCGGAGGAGTGGTACAATGAGCAGTTCTTC.

V gene TRBV11-2 combines with J gene TRBJ1-2; D not resolved. The germline gives CDR1 SGHAT, CDR2 FQNNGV. Trimming shortened V by 2 bases and J by 9 bases, and 16 bases separated the two germline ends. CDR3 length: 14 amino acids. The CDR3 bases are TGTGCCAGCAGCTTATCCCCTCCGGGATCAAGCTACACCTTC. Protein sequence: CASSLSPPGSSYTF.

This chain uses TRBV30 with TRBJ2-7, with D perhaps matching TRBD1 or TRBD2 (5 bases each). Germline V gene sequence: CDR1 GTSNPN, CDR2 SVGIG (reference sequence). Trimming shortened V by 1 base and J by 5 bases, and 15 bases separated the two germline ends. The CDR3 contains 14 residues. The CDR3 DNA reads TGTGCCTGGAGTGGGGGGACCACGGGCAACGAGCAGTACTTC. This codes for CAWSGGTTGNEQYF.

As to this clone: At one end, the junction sequence differs from germline, possibly due to a read error. The rearrangement joins TRBV15 to TRBJ2-1; 9 nucleotides align to TRBD2. Germline CDR1 and CDR2: LNHNV and YYDKDF (reference sequence). The CDR3 length is 15 residues. The CDR3 sequence: CATSGEGLAGTLQFF. CDR3 DNA: TGTGCCACCAGCGGAGAGGGGCTAGCGGGGACACTGCAGTTCTTC.

The chain uses TRBV7-9 and TRBJ2-1; 10 bases agree with TRBD2. Germline assignment: CDR1 SEHNR and CDR2 FQNEAQ (reference sequence). V lost 8 bases to trimming and J lost 6 bases; unmatched junction nucleotides: 10. The CDR3 loop spans 15 amino acids. The CDR3 DNA reads TGTGCCAGCTCCCGGCCGGGACTAGCGCCCAATGAGCAGTTCTTC. Its translation is CASSRPGLAPNEQFF.

The chain joins TRBV30 to TRBJ2-7; 7 bases agree with TRBD2. The CDR3 runs 13 residues. Germline V gives CDR1 GTSNPN, CDR2 SVGIG (reference sequence). The V segment lost 3 bases and the J segment 3 bases; nucleotides outside the gene matches: 5. CDR3 residues: CAWSHGTNYEQYF. CDR3 in DNA: TGTGCCTGGAGCCACGGGACTAACTACGAGCAGTACTTC.

This rearrangement joins TRBV30 to TRBJ1-5, with D maybe TRBD1 (5 bases). V was pared by 3 bases and J by 0 bases, with 21 bases between. Germline lookup yields CDR1 GTSNPN and CDR2 SVGIG (reference sequence). This CDR3 has 18 amino acids. In DNA, the CDR3 is TGTGCCTGGAGCGGCGAGGGCCCGGGGGTCGATAGCAATCAGCCCCAGCATTTT. It encodes CAWSGEGPGVDSNQPQHF.

There are a few counts of this clone. This CDR3 reads CASSIGAIPSDTQYF. DNA of the CDR3: TGTGCCAGTAGTATCGGAGCTATTCCCTCAGATACGCAGTATTTT. The chain combines TRBV19 with TRBJ2-3; no definite D call. This CDR3 contains 15 residues. The germline V gene encodes CDR1 LNHDA and CDR2 SQIVND (reference sequence). The V and J ends lost 3 bases and 4 bases respectively, with 14 bases between them.

The chain recombines TRBV28 with TRBJ2-3, with TRBD2 matching 8 bases. Germline CDR1 is MDHEN and CDR2 is SYDVKM. This CDR3 contains 17 residues. With 3 bases clipped from V and 3 bases from J, the junction kept 11 bases outside the gene matches. Written as DNA, the CDR3 is TGTGCCAGCAGTTTCCCTAAACTAGCGGAGCTTACAGATACGCAGTATTTT. Its protein product is CASSFPKLAELTDTQYF.